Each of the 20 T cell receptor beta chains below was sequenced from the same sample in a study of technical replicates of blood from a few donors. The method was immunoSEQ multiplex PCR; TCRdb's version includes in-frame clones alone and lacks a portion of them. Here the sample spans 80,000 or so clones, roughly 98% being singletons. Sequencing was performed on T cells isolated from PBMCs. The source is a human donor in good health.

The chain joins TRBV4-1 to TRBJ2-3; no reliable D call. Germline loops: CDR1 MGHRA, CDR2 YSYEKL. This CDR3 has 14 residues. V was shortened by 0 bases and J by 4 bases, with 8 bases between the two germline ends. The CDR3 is CASSQDMEPDTQYF. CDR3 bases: TGCGCCAGCAGCCAAGATATGGAGCCAGATACGCAGTATTTT.

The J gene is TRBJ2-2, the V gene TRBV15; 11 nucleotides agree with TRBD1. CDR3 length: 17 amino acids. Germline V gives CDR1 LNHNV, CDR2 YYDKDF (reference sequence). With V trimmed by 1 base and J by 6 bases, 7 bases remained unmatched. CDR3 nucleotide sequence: TGTGCCACCAGCAGAGGGGATCGGGACAGGGGGTCCGGGGAGCTGTTTTTT. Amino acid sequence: CATSRGDRDRGSGELFF.

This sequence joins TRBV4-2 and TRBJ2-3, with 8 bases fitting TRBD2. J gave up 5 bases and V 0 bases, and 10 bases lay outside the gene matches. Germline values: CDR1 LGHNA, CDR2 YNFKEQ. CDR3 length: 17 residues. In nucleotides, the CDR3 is TGTGCCAGCAGCCAAGATCTGGGCGGGAGCGGGAGAGATACGCAGTATTTT. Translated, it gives CASSQDLGGSGRDTQYF.

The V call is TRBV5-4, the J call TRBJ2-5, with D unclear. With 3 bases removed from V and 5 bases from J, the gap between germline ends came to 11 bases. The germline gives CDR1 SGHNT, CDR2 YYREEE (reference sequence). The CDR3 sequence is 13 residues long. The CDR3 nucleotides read TGTGCCAGCAGCTCTCCAGGCGATGAGACCCAGTACTTC. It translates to CASSSPGDETQYF. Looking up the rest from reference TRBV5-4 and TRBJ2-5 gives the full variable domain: ETGVTQSPTHLIKTRGQQVTLRCSSQSGHNTVSWYQQALGQGPQFIFQYYREEENGRGNFPPRFSGLQFPNYSSELNVNALELDDSALYLCASSSPGDETQYFGPGTRLLVL.

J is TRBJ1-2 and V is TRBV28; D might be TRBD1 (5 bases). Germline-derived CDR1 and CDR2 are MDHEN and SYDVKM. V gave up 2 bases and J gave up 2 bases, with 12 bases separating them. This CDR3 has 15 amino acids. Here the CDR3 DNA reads TGTGCCAGCAGTTTAAAAGGCGGGGGGAACTATGGCTACACCTTC. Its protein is CASSLKGGGNYGYTF.

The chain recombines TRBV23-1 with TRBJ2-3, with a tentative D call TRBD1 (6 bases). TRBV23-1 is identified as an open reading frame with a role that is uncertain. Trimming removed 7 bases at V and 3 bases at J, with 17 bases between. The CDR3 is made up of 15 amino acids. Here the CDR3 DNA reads TGCGCCAGCAATAAGGACAGATTAAGGACAGATACGCAGTATTTT. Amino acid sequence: CASNKDRLRTDTQYF.

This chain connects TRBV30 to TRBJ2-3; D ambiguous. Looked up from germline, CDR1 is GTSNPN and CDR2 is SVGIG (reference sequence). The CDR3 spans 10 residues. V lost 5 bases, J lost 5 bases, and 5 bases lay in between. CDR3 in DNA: TGTGCCTGGGGGCGAGATACGCAGTATTTT. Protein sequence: CAWGRDTQYF.

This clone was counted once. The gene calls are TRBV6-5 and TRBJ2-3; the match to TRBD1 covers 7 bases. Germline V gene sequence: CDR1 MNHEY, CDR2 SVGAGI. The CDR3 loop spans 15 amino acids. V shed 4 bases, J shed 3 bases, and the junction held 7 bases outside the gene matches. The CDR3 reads CASSSWDSPTDTQYF. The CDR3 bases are TGTGCCAGCAGTTCTTGGGACAGTCCAACAGATACGCAGTATTTT.

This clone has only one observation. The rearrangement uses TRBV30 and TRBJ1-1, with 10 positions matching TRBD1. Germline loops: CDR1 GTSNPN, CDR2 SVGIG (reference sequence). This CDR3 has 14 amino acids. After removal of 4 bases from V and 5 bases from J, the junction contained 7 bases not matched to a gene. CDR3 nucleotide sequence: TGTGCCTGGATTTCCCCGGACAGGGGGACTGAAGCTTTCTTT. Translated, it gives CAWISPDRGTEAFF.

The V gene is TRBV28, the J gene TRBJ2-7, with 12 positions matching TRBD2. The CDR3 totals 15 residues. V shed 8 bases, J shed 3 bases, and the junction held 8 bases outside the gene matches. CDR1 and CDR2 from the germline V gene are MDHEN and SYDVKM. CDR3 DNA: TGTGCCAGCCATCAGTTGACTAGCGGGAGCTACGAGCAGTACTTC. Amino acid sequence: CASHQLTSGSYEQYF.

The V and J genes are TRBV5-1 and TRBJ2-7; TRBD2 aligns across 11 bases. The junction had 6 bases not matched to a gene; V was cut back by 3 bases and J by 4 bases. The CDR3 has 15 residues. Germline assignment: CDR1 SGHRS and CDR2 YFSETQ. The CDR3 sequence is CASSSVGLAVYEQYF. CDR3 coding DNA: TGCGCCAGCAGCTCTGTGGGACTAGCGGTATACGAGCAGTACTTC.

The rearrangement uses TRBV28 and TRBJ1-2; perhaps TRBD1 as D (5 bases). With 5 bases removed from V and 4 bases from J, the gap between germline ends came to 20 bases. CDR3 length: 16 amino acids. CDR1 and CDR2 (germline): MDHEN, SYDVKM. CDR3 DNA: TGTGCCAGCAGTACGGCCCGTGGCCGCAGGGCCTATGGCTACACCTTC. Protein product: CASSTARGRRAYGYTF.

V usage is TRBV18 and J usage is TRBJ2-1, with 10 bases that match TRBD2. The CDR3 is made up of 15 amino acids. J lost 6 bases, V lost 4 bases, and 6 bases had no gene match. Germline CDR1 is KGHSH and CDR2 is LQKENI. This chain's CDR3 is CASSLGLARTNEQFF. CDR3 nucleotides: TGTGCCAGCTCACTGGGACTAGCGAGGACCAATGAGCAGTTCTTC.

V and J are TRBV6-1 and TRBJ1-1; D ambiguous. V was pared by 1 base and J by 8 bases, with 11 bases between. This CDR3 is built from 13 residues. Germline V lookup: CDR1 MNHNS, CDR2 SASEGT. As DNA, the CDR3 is TGTGCCAGCAGTGAAGAACCAGGTGGGGAAGCTTTCTTT. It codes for CASSEEPGGEAFF.

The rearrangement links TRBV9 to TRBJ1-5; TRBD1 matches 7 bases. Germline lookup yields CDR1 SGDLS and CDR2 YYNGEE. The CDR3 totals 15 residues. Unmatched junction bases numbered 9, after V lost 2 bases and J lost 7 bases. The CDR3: CASSVAGTVGQPQHF. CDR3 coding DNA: TGTGCCAGCAGCGTGGCCGGGACAGTTGGCCAGCCCCAGCATTTT.

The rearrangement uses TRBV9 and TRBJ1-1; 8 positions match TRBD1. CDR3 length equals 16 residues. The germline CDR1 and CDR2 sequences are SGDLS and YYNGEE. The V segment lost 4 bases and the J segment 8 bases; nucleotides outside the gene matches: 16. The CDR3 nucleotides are TGTGCCAGCAGCCCGCCCGGACAGGGCCTTCATGGGGAAGCTTTCTTT. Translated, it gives CASSPPGQGLHGEAFF.

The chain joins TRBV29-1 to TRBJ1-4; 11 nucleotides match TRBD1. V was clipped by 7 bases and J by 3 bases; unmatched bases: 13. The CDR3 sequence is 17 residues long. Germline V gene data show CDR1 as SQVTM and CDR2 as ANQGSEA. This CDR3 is CSAKPGQGGKANEKLFF. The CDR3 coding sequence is TGCAGCGCCAAGCCGGGACAGGGGGGAAAGGCTAATGAAAAACTGTTTTTT.

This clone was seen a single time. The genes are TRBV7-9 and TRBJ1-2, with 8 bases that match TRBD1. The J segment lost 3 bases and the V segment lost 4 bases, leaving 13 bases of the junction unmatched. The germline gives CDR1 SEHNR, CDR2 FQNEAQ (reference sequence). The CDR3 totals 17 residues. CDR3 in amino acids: CASSSSAQGAWDYGYTF. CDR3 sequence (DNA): TGTGCCAGCAGCTCTTCGGCGCAGGGGGCATGGGACTATGGCTACACCTTC. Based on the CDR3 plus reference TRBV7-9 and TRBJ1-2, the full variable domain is DTGVSQNPRHKITKRGQNVTFRCDPISEHNRLYWYRQTLGQGPEFLTYFQNEAQLEKSRLLSDRFSAERPKGSFSTLEIQRTEQGDSAMYLCASSSSAQGAWDYGYTFGSGTRLTVV.

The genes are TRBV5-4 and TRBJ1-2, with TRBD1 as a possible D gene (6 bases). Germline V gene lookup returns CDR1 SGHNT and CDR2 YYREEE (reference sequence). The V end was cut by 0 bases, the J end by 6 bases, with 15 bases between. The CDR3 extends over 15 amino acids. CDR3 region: CASSLAKQGIHGYTF. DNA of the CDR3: TGTGCCAGCAGCTTGGCCAAACAGGGTATACATGGCTACACCTTC.

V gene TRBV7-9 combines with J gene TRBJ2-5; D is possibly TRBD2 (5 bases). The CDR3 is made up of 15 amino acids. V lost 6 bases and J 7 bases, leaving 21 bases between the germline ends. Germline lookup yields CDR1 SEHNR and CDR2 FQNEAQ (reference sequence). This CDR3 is CASSILSGPGGTQYF. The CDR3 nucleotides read TGTGCCAGCAGTATTCTAAGCGGCCCGGGTGGGACCCAGTACTTC.